This is a list of T cell receptor beta chains from one sample in a study of T cell responses to AZD1222 COVID-19 vaccine. Libraries were prepared by immunoSEQ multiplex PCR; TCRdb keeps only in-frame clonotypes and omits some of them. The table records approximately 90,000 clones, about 92% of them present only once. This specimen consisted of peripheral blood, obtained on day 0 of AZD1222 vaccination. The receptors originated from an adult in good health. Both conserved end residues are part of each CDR3. A D gene is named only where the DNA matches it firmly. Clone size is stated in some rows and not others, as once, few, many or a class when expanded.

>TRBJ2-5|NA|NA|TRBV5-1
TGCGCCAGCAGCCATCAGGGGTTAAGGGAGACCCAGTACTTC
CASSHQGLRETQYF
>TRBJ2-3|NA|NA|TRBV7-2
TGTGCCAGCAGCTTAGGACAAAGCACAGATACGCAGTATTTT
CASSLGQSTDTQYF
>TRBJ1-5|once|NA|TRBV30
TGTGCCTGGAGTCAGGGATTGAATCAGCCCCAGCATTTT
CAWSQGLNQPQHF
>TRBJ2-1|NA|NA|TRBV9
TGTGCCAGCAGCGTAGTTGGCGGGATCTCCTACAATGAGCAGTTCTTC
CASSVVGGISYNEQFF
>TRBJ1-2|NA|NA|TRBV7-6
TGTGCCAGCAGCCCCGAGGTAGGGTCGTATGGCTACACCTTC
CASSPEVGSYGYTF
>TRBJ1-5|NA|NA|TRBV6-2/TRBV6-3
TGTGCCAGCAGTTTCTCGGGGAACAATCAGCCCCAGCATTTT
CASSFSGNNQPQHF
>TRBJ2-4|NA|TRBD1|TRBV6-2/TRBV6-3
TGTGCCAGCAGTTACACTCCGGGACAGGGATCCAAAAACATTCAGTACTTC
CASSYTPGQGSKNIQYF
>TRBJ1-2|NA|TRBD1|TRBV7-2
TGTGCCAGCAGCTTGGGGACAGGGGGCAAAAATGGCTACACCTTC
CASSLGTGGKNGYTF
>TRBJ1-5|NA|NA|TRBV19
TGTGCCAGTAGTATAGACGTAGGAGGGCAGCCCCAGCATTTT
CASSIDVGGQPQHF
>TRBJ2-7|NA|NA|TRBV6-2/TRBV6-3
TGTGCCAGCAGTTACCCGGCAGGGACTTTCAGGGGTTACGAGCAGTACTTC
CASSYPAGTFRGYEQYF
>TRBJ2-3|NA|TRBD1|TRBV6-5
TGTGCCAGCAGTTACAGGGGACAGGGCACAGATACGCAGTATTTT
CASSYRGQGTDTQYF
>TRBJ1-2|NA|NA|TRBV5-4
TGTGCCAGCAGCACCCGAGACCGGGGGGCTAACTATGGCTACACCTTC
CASSTRDRGANYGYTF
>TRBJ1-2|NA|NA|TRBV21-1
TGTGCCAGCCGAACGAAACCTGACAGGGTTGATGGCTACACCTTC
CASRTKPDRVDGYTF
>TRBJ1-2|NA|NA|TRBV24-1
TGTGCCACCAGTGGAGGGCCTGGGTATGGCTACACCTTC
CATSGGPGYGYTF
>TRBJ1-4|once|NA|TRBV5-6
TGTGCCAGCAGCTTGGCGGGTTTTAATGAAAAACTGTTTTTT
CASSLAGFNEKLFF
>TRBJ2-1|NA|NA|TRBV5-4
TGTGCCAGCAGCTTAGACCTACTAGCCTACGAGCAGTTCTTC
CASSLDLLAYEQFF
>TRBJ1-2|NA|NA|TRBV5-1
TGCGCCAGCAGCCCTTTCCTAGGGGATGGCTACACCTTC
CASSPFLGDGYTF
>TRBJ2-1|NA|TRBD2|TRBV28
TGTGCCAGCAGTTTATTTGGCGGGAGCTACAATGAGCAGTTCTTC
CASSLFGGSYNEQFF
>TRBJ1-6|NA|TRBD1|TRBV19
TGTGCCAGTAGTACCCCGGTGGGAGGGGGCGCGAATTCACCCCTCCACTTT
CASSTPVGGGANSPLHF
>TRBJ2-1|NA|TRBD2|TRBV13
TGTGCCAGCCGGCGGGGCGGGGGATACAATGAGCAGTTCTTC
CASRRGGGYNEQFF